Below are 7 T cell receptor beta chains sequenced from a single sample in a study of OX40 agonist ivuxolimab in advanced cancers. Library preparation was by the immunoSEQ multiplex PCR assay. TCRdb mirrors the immuneACCESS table, restricted to in-frame sequences. Some clones are absent from its copies; in checked studies, under half trace to an unresolved V gene, and the reason for the others is unknown. For this sample the table gives 70,000 or so clones, of which around 83% were detected only once. Of the sample, approximately 2.5% falls within the top ten clones. The starting material was CD4+ or CD8+ T cells sorted from blood, obtained in a trial of the OX40 agonist ivuxolimab. The receptors here all came from an adult with an advanced solid tumor such as melanoma, head and neck, liver or kidney cancer.

This clone came up a few times. This rearrangement joins TRBV30 to TRBJ2-5; perhaps TRBD1 as D (6 bases). V was clipped by 7 bases and J by 1 base, with 10 bases between them. Germline V CDR1 and CDR2: GTSNPN, SVGIG (reference sequence). CDR3 length equals 12 residues. CDR3 DNA: TGTGCCTACGGGACACCCCAAGAGACCCAGTACTTC. Translation: CAYGTPQETQYF.

This clone was detected a few times. The rearrangement links TRBV30 to TRBJ1-5, with D possibly being TRBD1 (5 bases). Trimming cost V 5 bases and J 3 bases, with 14 bases left between them. The CDR3 loop spans 14 amino acids. Looked up from germline, CDR1 is GTSNPN and CDR2 is SVGIG (reference sequence). The CDR3 region has the DNA TGTGCCTGGGGGACCGGGACTAACAATCAGCCCCAGCATTTT. Translated, it gives CAWGTGTNNQPQHF.

The chain carries TRBV9 and TRBJ2-7, with TRBD2 matching 10 bases. After removal of 2 bases from V and 2 bases from J, the junction contained 4 bases not matched to a gene. Germline-derived CDR1 and CDR2 are SGDLS and YYNGEE. CDR3 size: 15 residues. The CDR3 protein is CASSVGLAETYEQYF. The CDR3 DNA is TGTGCCAGCAGCGTTGGACTAGCGGAAACCTACGAGCAGTACTTC.

CDR3 DNA sequence: TGTGCCAGCAGTGCTCGGGACACCCGAAACACCATATATTTT. Translation gives CASSARDTRNTIYF. The chain uses TRBV27 and TRBJ1-3; perhaps TRBD1 as D (6 bases). The CDR3 spans 14 residues. Per the germline V gene, CDR1 is MNHEY and CDR2 is SMNVEV (reference sequence). V was cut by 5 bases and J by 5 bases, with 13 bases left in between.

The chain employs TRBV15 and TRBJ2-3; TRBD1 might be the D (6 bases). The CDR3 is 17 residues long. The V end lost 1 base, the J end lost 3 bases, and 17 bases lay between the germline ends. Germline CDR1 is LNHNV and CDR2 is YYDKDF (reference sequence). The CDR3 spells CATSRVLAGVRTDTQYF. The DNA of the CDR3 is TGTGCCACCAGCAGAGTTCTCGCAGGGGTGAGGACAGATACGCAGTATTTT.

This clone occurred once. This chain connects TRBV19 to TRBJ1-2; perhaps TRBD1 as D (5 bases). The CDR3 is 15 residues long. Germline lookup yields CDR1 LNHDA and CDR2 SQIVND (reference sequence). V was pared by 3 bases and J by 1 base, with 12 bases between. In DNA, the CDR3 is TGTGCCAGTAGTATGGCGCAGGGAGTTAACTATGGCTACACCTTC. Translating gives CASSMAQGVNYGYTF.

V usage is TRBV29-1 and J usage is TRBJ2-3; tentative D call: TRBD2 (5 bases). The V end lost 4 bases, the J end lost 5 bases, and 10 bases lay between the germline ends. The CDR3 length is 12 residues. Per germline, CDR1 SQVTM and CDR2 ANQGSEA. CDR3 nucleotides: TGCAGCGTTGGGGTTCGGGGAGATACGCAGTATTTT. Translation gives CSVGVRGDTQYF.